The 10 T cell receptor beta chains below were found in one sample sequenced in a study of cytomegalovirus exposure and HLA in healthy donors. Primers included in the PCR were 60 Vbeta and 13 Jbeta primers. Sequencing was performed with immunoSEQ multiplex PCR; in TCRdb, only in-frame clones are kept and a portion is missing. The sample lists around 140,000 clones; about 74% were seen once. Specimen: PBMCs. Receptor source: a woman in her sixties or seventies in good health and CMV-seronegative.

V usage is TRBV6-5 and J usage is TRBJ1-2; tentative D call: TRBD1 (6 bases). The germline V and J ends were trimmed by 6 bases and 2 bases, with 10 bases remaining between them. The germline gives CDR1 MNHEY, CDR2 SVGAGI. This CDR3 comprises 13 residues. The CDR3 DNA follows: TGTGCCAGCAGCTATGACAGGAACTATGGCTACACCTTC. The encoded protein is CASSYDRNYGYTF.

The V and J genes are TRBV14 and TRBJ1-1, with 8 bases lining up with TRBD1. Unmatched junction bases numbered 11, after V lost 4 bases and J lost 7 bases. CDR3 length equals 15 residues. In germline, CDR1 is SGHDN, CDR2 FVKESK. CDR3 sequence reads: CASSPGQVIDLEAFF. CDR3 nucleotide sequence: TGTGCCAGCAGCCCGGGACAGGTCATTGACCTTGAAGCTTTCTTT.

V is TRBV9 and J is TRBJ2-2; 12 nucleotides line up with TRBD2. Germline-derived CDR1 and CDR2 are SGDLS and YYNGEE. Trimming at V came to 0 bases and at J to 4 bases, leaving 4 bases not matched to a gene. This CDR3 spans 17 amino acids. The CDR3 loop reads CASSVGASGRGTGELFF. The DNA for the CDR3 is TGTGCCAGCAGCGTAGGGGCTAGCGGGAGGGGCACCGGGGAGCTGTTTTTT.

The chain has TRBV30 and TRBJ1-1; D perhaps matches TRBD1 (5 bases). CDR3 size: 12 residues. CDR1 GTSNPN and CDR2 SVGIG come from the germline V gene (reference sequence). V was clipped by 4 bases and J by 2 bases, with 8 bases between them. CDR3 in amino acids: CAWNRGNTEAFF. The CDR3 DNA reads as TGTGCCTGGAATAGGGGAAACACTGAAGCTTTCTTT.

The chain couples TRBV2 to TRBJ2-5; D unresolved. This CDR3 contains 16 residues. Germline V gene lookup returns CDR1 SNHLY and CDR2 FYNNEI. V was pared by 4 bases and J by 3 bases, with 18 bases between. CDR3: CASSGFGARLEETQYF. The CDR3 bases are TGTGCCAGCAGTGGGTTCGGAGCCCGGTTGGAAGAGACCCAGTACTTC.

This chain connects TRBV9 to TRBJ2-5, with TRBD1 matching 8 bases. The V gene's germline CDR1 is SGDLS and CDR2 YYNGEE. J was trimmed by 1 base and V by 0 bases; bases with no gene match: 5. This CDR3 has 16 amino acids. The DNA of the CDR3 is TGTGCCAGCAGCGTAGAGTCAGGGGGCCTCCAAGAGACCCAGTACTTC. Protein product: CASSVESGGLQETQYF. Full variable domain (rest looked up from reference TRBV9 and TRBJ2-5): DSGVTQTPKHLITATGQRVTLRCSPRSGDLSVYWYQQSLDQGLQFLIQYYNGEERAKGNILERFSAQQFPDLHSELNLSSLELGDSALYFCASSVESGGLQETQYFGPGTRLLVL.

The chain couples TRBV9 to TRBJ2-7; D remains unclear. Trimming pared 0 bases from V and 1 base from J, leaving 8 bases between. The CDR3 has 14 amino acids. Per germline, CDR1 SGDLS and CDR2 YYNGEE. CDR3 DNA: TGTGCCAGCAGCGTAGGCGAACTTTCCTACGAGCAGTACTTC. It codes for CASSVGELSYEQYF.

The J gene is TRBJ1-2, the V gene TRBV19, with 9 bases matching TRBD1. V lost 6 bases to trimming and J lost 2 bases; unmatched junction nucleotides: 7. CDR3 length: 15 amino acids. Germline CDR1 reads LNHDA; CDR2 reads SQIVND (reference sequence). CDR3 DNA sequence: TGTGCCAGTAGCGAACAGGGGGCGGGGAACTATGGCTACACCTTC. It yields the protein CASSEQGAGNYGYTF.

This chain uses TRBV29-1 with TRBJ2-5; 11 bases agree with TRBD2. Germline assignment: CDR1 SQVTM and CDR2 ANQGSEA. The trim removed 7 bases at V and 1 base at J, leaving 11 bases unmatched. The CDR3 has 16 residues. The CDR3 DNA reads as TGCAGCGCCGCGAATTGGGGACTAGCGGCCCAAGAGACCCAGTACTTC. Protein sequence: CSAANWGLAAQETQYF. The whole variable domain, filled in from reference TRBV29-1 and TRBJ2-5, reads SAVISQKPSRDICQRGTSLTIQCQVDSQVTMMFWYRQQPGQSLTLIATANQGSEATYESGFVIDKFPISRPNLTFSTLTVSNMSPEDSSIYLCSAANWGLAAQETQYFGPGTRLLVL.

The chain has TRBV7-9 and TRBJ2-7, with D perhaps TRBD1 (6 bases). Germline CDR1 reads SEHNR; CDR2 reads FQNEAQ (reference sequence). This CDR3 spans 12 amino acids. The V end lost 6 bases, the J end lost 5 bases, and 11 bases lay between the germline ends. Here the CDR3 DNA reads TGTGCCAGCAGACGGACAGTCGACGAGCAGTACTTC. The encoded protein is CASRRTVDEQYF.